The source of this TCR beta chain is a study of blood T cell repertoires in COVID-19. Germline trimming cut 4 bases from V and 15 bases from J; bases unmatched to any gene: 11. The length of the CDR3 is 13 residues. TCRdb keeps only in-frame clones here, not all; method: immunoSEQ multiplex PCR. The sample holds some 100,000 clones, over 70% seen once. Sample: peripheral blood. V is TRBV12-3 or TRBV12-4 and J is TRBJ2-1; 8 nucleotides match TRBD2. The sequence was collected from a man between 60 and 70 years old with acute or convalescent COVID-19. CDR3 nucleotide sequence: TGTGCCAGCAGTTCGTTGGCGGGAGGCGGTCCGTTCTTC. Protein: CASSSLAGGGPFF.